The source of this T cell receptor (beta chain) is a study of T cells in Graves' hyperthyroidism and ophthalmopathy. In the study overall: Peripheral blood sampling occurred at initial diagnosis, before any treatment. Regarding the study as a whole: Ophthalmopathy was distinguished from stable hyperthyroidism by 13 V-J signatures.

With a duration under 2 months, the hyperthyroidism was newly diagnosed in patients aged 18 to 65. Exclusions: uncontrolled infection, other autoimmune disease, pregnancy, lactation. The CDR3 runs to 12 residues. The V end was cut by 3 bases, the J end by 3 bases, with 6 bases between. Germline V gives CDR1 GTSNPN, CDR2 SVGIG (reference sequence). This clonotype was seen more than once but under ten times. Its antigen is not known. This may arise from a read error, as a much more abundant clone is one base away. The CDR3 does not end in the conserved phenylalanine or tryptophan, so this is likely a read error. Amplified regions were TCR beta CDR3 sequences from RNA transcripts. The HTBI primer set was used in a first-round RT-PCR of the TCR CDR3. MiXCR was run by TCRdb on the multiplex PCR reads, yielding one entry per CDR3 protein. The data show about 320,000 distinct CDR3 sequences, roughly 17% seen once.

The chain joins TRBV30 to TRBJ2-1; D gene uncertain. This sequence originates from a man aged 25-45 years with Graves' hyperthyroidism. Sequencing was performed on blood. CDR3 nucleotides: TGTGCCTGGAGGCGGATCTACAATGAGCAGTTCATC. Amino acids: CAWRRIYNEQFI.